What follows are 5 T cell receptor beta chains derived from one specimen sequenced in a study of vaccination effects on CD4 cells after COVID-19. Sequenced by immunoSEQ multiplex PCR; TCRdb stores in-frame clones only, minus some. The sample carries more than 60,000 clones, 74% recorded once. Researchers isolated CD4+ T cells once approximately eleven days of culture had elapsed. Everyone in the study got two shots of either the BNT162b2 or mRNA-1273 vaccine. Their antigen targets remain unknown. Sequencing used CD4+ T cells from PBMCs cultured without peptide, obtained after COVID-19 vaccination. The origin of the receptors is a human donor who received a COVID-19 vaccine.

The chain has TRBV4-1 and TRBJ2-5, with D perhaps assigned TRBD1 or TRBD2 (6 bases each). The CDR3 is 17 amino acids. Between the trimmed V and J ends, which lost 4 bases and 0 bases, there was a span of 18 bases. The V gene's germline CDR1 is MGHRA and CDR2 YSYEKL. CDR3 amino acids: CASSRSLGGSYQETQYF. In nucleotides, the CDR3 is TGCGCCAGCAGCCGGTCCCTCGGGGGCTCGTACCAAGAGACCCAGTACTTC.

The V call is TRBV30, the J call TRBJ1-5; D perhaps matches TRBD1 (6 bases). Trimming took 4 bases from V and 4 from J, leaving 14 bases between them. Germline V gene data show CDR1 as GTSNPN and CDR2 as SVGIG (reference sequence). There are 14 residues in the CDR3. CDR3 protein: CAWKIRGANQPQHF. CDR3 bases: TGTGCCTGGAAAATCAGGGGAGCGAATCAGCCCCAGCATTTT.

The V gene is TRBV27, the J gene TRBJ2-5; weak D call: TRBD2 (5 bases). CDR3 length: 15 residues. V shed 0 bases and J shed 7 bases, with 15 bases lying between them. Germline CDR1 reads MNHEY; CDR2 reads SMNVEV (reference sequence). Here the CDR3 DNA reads TGTGCCAGCAGTTTATCTCGTTCTAGCCTCGGGACCCAGTACTTC. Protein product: CASSLSRSSLGTQYF.

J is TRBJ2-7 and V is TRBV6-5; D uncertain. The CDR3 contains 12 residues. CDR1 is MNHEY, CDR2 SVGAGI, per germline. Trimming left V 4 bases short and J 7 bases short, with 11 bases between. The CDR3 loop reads CASSFRGREQYV. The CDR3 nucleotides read TGTGCCAGCAGTTTTAGAGGTAGGGAGCAGTACGTC.

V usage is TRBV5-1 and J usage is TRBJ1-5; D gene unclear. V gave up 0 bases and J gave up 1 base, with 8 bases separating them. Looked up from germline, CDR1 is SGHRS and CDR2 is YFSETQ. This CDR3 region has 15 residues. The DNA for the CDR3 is TGCGCCAGCAGCTTGGCCGGACGGAGCAATCAGCCCCAGCATTTT. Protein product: CASSLAGRSNQPQHF. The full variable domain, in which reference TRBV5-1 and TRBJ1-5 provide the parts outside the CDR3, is KAGVTQTPRYLIKTRGQQVTLSCSPISGHRSVSWYQQTPGQGLQFLFEYFSETQRNKGNFPGRFSGRQFSNSRSEMNVSTLELGDSALYLCASSLAGRSNQPQHFGDGTRLSIL.